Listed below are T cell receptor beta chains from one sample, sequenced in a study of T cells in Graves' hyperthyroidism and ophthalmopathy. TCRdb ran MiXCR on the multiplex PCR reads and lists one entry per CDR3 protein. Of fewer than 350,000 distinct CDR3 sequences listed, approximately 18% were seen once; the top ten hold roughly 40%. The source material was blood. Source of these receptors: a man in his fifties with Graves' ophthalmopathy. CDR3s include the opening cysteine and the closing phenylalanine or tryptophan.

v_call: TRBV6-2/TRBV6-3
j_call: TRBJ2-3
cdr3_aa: CASSQLALESDTQYF

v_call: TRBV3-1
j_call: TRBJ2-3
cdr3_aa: CASSEGVGGTSTDTQYF

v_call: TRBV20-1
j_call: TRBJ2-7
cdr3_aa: CSARARTSGTYEQYF

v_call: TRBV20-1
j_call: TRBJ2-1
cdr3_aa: CSARDVLSGRAFEEQFF

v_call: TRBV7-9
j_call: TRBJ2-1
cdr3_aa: CASSPNLGGNEQFF

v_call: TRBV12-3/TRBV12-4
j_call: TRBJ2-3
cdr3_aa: CASSFPRDMGTSGGFTDTQYF

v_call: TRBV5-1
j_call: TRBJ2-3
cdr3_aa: CASSLAAGGKTDTQYF

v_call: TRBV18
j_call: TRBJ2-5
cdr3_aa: CASAQGPETQYF

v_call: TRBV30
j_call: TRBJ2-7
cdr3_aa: CAWSGGGRYYEQYF

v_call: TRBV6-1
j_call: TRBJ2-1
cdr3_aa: CASSEFGGEQFF

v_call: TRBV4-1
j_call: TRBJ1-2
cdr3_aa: CASSPRDRYGYTF

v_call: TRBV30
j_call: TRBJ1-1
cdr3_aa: CAWSTDRIAFF

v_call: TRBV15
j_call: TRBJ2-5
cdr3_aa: CATSRDRGGPEETQYF

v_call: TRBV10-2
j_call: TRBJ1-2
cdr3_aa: CASADGGLYGYTF

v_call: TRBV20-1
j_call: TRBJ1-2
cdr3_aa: CSVLSGVGGYTF

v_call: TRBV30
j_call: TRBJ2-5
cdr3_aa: CAWGLAGAETQYF

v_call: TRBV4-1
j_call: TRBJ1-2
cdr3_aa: CASSQEGSANYGYTF

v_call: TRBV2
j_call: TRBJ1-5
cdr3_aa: CARFWDRGGQPQHF

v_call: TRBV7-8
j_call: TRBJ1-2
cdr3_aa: CASSLTASYGYTF

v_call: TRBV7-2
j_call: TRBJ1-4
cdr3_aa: CASSLYGANEKLFF

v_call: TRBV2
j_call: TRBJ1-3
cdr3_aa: CASSEAPGSGNTIYF

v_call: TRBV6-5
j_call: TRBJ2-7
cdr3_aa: CASSYSGTGWYEQYF

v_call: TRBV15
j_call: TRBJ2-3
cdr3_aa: CATSRAPASTDTQYF

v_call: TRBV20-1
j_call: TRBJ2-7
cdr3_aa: CSVNHRGTRRYEQYF

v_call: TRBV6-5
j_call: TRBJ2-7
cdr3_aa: CASSSYARGSSSYEQYF

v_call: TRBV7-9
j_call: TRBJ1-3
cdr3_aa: CASSSTTGYGNTIYF

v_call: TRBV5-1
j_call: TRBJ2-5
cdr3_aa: CASSLGPAGGPQQQETQYF

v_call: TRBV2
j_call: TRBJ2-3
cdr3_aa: CASSVDSGLDTQYF

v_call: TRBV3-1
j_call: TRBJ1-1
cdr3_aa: CASSHPSGQLTEAFF

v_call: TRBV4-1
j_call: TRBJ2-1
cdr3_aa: CASSLDPGQTFNEQFF

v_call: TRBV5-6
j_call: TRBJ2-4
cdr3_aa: CASRSSGAKNIQYF

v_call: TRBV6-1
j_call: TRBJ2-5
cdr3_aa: CASSALRGETETQYF

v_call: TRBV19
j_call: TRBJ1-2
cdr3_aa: CASSIRGNYGYTF

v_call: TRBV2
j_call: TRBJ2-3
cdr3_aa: CASTYRLAGQTADTQYF

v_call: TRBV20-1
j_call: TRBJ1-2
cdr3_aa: CSARAQWERGGYTF

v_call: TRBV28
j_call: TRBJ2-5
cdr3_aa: CASSLDRLETQYF

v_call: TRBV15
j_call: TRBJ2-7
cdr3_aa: CATSNSGAGEQYF

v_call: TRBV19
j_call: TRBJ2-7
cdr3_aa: CASSIFSGSYYEQYF

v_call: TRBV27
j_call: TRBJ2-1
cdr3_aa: CASRPVRGTSYNEQFF

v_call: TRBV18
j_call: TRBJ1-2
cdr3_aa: CASSPVHRGMDGYTF

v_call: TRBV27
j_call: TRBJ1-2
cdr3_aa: CASSLNANYGYTF

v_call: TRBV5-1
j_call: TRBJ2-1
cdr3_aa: CASSLDRPLEQFF

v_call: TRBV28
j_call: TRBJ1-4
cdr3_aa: CTSSRRGRGTTNEKLFF

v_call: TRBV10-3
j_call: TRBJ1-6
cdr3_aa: CAVQGRENSPLHF

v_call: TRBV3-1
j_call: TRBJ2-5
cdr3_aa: CATLPPGQEKETQYF

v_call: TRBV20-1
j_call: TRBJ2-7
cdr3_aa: CSARDSGVIYEQYF

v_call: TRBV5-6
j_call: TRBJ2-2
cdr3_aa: CASSLETLAGNTGELFF

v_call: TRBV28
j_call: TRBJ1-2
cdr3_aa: CASSSLGGIPDGYTF

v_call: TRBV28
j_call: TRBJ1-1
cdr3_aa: CALLNTEAFF

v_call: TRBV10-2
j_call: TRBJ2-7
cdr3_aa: CASGGTDASEQYF

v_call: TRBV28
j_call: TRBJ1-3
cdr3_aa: CASSLWDSGNTIYF

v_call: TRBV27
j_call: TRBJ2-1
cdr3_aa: CASSIGQGSSYNEQFF